The present T cell receptor beta chain was sequenced within a study of PD-1 blockade in classical Hodgkin lymphoma. On the study more broadly: Nivolumab 3 mg/kg was given intravenously every 2 weeks.

Using immunoSEQ multiplex PCR, the repertoire was profiled, and TCRdb retains in-frame clones only, with some absent. The sample carries roughly 28,000 clones, roughly 70% recorded once. Remarks on this clone: The identical CDR3 is also encoded by other nucleotide sequences in the sample.

V was pared by 1 base and J by 6 bases, with 5 bases between. Germline V gene sequence: CDR1 LNHDA, CDR2 SQIVND (reference sequence). The CDR3 sequence is 12 residues long. All patients relapsed after autologous stem cell transplantation, and brentuximab vedotin exposure varied. V and J are TRBV19 and TRBJ2-3; no reliable D call. Sequencing used peripheral blood mononuclear cells (PBMCs), obtained before the second cycle of nivolumab. The sequence came from a human donor with classical Hodgkin lymphoma. CDR3 region: CASSIATDTQYF. CDR3 nucleotide sequence: TGTGCCAGTAGTATAGCCACCGATACGCAGTATTTT.